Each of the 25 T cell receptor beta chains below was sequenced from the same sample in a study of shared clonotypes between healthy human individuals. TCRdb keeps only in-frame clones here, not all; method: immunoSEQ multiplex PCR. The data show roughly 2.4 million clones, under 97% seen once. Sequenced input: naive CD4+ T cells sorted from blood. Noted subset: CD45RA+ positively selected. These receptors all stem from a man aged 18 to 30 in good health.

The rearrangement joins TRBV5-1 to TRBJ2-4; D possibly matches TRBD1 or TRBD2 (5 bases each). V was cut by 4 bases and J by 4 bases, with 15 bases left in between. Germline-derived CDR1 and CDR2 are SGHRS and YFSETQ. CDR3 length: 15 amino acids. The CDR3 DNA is TGCGCCAGCAGCCTACCCGGGACGGGAAAAAACATTCAGTACTTC. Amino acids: CASSLPGTGKNIQYF. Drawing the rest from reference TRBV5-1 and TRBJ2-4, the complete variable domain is KAGVTQTPRYLIKTRGQQVTLSCSPISGHRSVSWYQQTPGQGLQFLFEYFSETQRNKGNFPGRFSGRQFSNSRSEMNVSTLELGDSALYLCASSLPGTGKNIQYFGAGTRLSVL.

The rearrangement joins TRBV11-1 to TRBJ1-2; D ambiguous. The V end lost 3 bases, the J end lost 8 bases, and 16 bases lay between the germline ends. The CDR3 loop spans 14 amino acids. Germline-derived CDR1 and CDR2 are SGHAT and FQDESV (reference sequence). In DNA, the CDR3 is TGTGCCAGCAGCTTCTCACCAGGAAAAGAAGGCTACACCTTC. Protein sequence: CASSFSPGKEGYTF. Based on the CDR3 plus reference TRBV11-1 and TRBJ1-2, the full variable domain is EAEVAQSPRYKITEKSQAVAFWCDPISGHATLYWYRQILGQGPELLVQFQDESVVDDSQLPKDRFSAERLKGVDSTLKIQPAELGDSAMYLCASSFSPGKEGYTFGSGTRLTVV.

CDR3 DNA sequence: TGTGCCAGCACCTCAGGACCGGAGAACACTGAAGCTTTCTTT. This gives the protein CASTSGPENTEAFF. V gene TRBV9 combines with J gene TRBJ1-1; no clear D. From germline, CDR1 is SGDLS and CDR2 YYNGEE. The CDR3 is 14 residues long. Trimming pared 6 bases from V and 1 base from J, leaving 13 bases between.

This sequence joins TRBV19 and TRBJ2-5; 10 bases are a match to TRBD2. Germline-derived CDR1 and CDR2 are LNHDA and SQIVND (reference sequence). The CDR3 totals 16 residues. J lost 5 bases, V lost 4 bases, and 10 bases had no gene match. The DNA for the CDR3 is TGTGCCAGTAGTAGAGTAGCGGGGGGCCCTCGGGAGACCCAGTACTTC. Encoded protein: CASSRVAGGPRETQYF.

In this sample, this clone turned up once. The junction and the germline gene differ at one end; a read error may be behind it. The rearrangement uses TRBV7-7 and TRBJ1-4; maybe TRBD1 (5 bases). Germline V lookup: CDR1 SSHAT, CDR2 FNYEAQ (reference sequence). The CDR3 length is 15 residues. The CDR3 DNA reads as TGTGCTAGCAGCTCGGGGTCAGGGAGGAATGAAAAACTGTTTTTT. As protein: CASSSGSGRNEKLFF.

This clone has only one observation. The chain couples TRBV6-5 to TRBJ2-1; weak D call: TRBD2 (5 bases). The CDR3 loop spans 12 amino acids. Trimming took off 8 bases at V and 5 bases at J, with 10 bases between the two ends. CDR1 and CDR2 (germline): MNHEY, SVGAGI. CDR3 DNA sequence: TGTGCCAGCTCGAGGGTGGACAATGAGCAGTTCTTC. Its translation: CASSRVDNEQFF.

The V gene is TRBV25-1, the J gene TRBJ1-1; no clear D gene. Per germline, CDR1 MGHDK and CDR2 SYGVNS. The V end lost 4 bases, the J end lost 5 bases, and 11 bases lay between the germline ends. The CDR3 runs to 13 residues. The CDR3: CASSAMGGTEAFF. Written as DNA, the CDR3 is TGTGCCAGCAGTGCTATGGGAGGTACTGAAGCTTTCTTT.

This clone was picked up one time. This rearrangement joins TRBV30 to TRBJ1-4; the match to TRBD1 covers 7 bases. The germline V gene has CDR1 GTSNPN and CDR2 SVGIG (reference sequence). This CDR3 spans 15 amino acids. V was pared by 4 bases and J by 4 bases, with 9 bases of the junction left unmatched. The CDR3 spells CAWTARDSFNEKLFF. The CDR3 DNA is TGTGCCTGGACCGCAAGGGACAGCTTTAATGAAAAACTGTTTTTT.

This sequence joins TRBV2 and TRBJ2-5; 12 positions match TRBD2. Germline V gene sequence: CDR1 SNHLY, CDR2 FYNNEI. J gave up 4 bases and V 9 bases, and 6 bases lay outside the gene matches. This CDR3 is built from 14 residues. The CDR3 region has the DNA TGTGCCAGGGAGACTAGCGGGAGTCCAGAGACCCAGTACTTC. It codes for CARETSGSPETQYF.

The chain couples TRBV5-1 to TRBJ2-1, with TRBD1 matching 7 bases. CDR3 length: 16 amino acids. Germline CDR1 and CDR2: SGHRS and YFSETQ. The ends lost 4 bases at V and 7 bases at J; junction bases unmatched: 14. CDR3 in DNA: TGCGCCAGCAGCCCTGGAGTGACAGGGTACAGGAATGAGCAGTTCTTC. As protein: CASSPGVTGYRNEQFF.

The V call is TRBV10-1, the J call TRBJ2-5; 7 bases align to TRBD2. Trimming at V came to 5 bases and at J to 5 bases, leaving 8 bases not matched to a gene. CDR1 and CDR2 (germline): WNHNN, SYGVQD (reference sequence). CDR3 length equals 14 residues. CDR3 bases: TGCGCCAGCAGTCCGGGACTATCGATTGAGACCCAGTACTTC. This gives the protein CASSPGLSIETQYF.

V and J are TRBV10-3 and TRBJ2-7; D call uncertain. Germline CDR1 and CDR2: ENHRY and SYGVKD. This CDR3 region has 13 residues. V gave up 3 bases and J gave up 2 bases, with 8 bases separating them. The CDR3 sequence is CAISERSAYEQYF. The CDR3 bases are TGTGCCATCAGTGAACGGTCTGCCTACGAGCAGTACTTC.

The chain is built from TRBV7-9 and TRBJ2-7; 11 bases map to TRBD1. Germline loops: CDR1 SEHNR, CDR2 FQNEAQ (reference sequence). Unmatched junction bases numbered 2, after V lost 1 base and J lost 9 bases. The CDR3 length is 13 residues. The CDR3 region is CASSLGDRGRQYF. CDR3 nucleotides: TGTGCCAGCAGCTTAGGGGACAGGGGGAGGCAGTACTTC.

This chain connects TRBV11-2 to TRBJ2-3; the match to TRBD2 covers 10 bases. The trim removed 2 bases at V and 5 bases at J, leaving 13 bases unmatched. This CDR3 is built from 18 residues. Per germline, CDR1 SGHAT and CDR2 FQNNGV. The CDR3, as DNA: TGTGCCAGCAGCTTATTGAGCGGGGGGGCCAAATTAAAAGATACGCAGTATTTT. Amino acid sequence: CASSLLSGGAKLKDTQYF. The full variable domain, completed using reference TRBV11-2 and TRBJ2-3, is EAGVAQSPRYKIIEKRQSVAFWCNPISGHATLYWYQQILGQGPKLLIQFQNNGVVDDSQLPKDRFSAERLKGVDSTLKIQPAKLEDSAVYLCASSLLSGGAKLKDTQYFGPGTRLTVL.

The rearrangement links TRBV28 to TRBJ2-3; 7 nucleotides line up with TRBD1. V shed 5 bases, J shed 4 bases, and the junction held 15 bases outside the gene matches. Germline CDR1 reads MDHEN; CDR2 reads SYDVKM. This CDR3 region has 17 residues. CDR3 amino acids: CASSPRTGRVSADTQYF. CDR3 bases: TGTGCCAGCAGTCCCCGGACAGGAAGGGTGTCGGCAGATACGCAGTATTTT.

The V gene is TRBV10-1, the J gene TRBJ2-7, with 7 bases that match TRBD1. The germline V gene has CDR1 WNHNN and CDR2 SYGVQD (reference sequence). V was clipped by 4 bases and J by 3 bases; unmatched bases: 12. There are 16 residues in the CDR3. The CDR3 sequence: CASSASGQLKLYEQYF. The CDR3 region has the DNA TGCGCCAGCAGTGCTTCGGGACAGCTGAAACTCTACGAGCAGTACTTC.

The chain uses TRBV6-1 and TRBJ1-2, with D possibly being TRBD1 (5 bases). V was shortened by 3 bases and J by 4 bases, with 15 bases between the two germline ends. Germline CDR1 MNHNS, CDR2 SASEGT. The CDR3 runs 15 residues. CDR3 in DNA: TGTGCCAGCAGTGAGATGGGGACGGTCGGCTATGGCTACACCTTC. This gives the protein CASSEMGTVGYGYTF.

The CDR3 DNA sequence: TGTGCCAGCAGACCCGGGACAGCGAACACCGGGGAGCTGTTTTTT. It encodes CASRPGTANTGELFF. This chain connects TRBV6-1 to TRBJ2-2; 7 bases are shared with TRBD1. There are 15 residues in the CDR3. Germline V gene data show CDR1 as MNHNS and CDR2 as SASEGT. With 6 bases clipped from V and 0 bases from J, the junction kept 4 bases outside the gene matches.

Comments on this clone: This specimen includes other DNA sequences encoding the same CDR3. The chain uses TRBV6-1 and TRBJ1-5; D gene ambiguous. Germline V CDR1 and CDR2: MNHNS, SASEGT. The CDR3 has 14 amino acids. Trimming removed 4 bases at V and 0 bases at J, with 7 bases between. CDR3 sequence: CASSGGRSNQPQHF. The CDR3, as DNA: TGTGCCAGCAGTGGAGGGCGTAGCAATCAGCCCCAGCATTTT.

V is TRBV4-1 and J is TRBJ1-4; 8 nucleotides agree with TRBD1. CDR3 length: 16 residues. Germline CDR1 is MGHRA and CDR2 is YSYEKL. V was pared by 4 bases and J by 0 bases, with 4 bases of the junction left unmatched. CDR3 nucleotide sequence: TGCGCCAGCAGCCGCGGGACAGGACCAACTAATGAAAAACTGTTTTTT. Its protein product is CASSRGTGPTNEKLFF.

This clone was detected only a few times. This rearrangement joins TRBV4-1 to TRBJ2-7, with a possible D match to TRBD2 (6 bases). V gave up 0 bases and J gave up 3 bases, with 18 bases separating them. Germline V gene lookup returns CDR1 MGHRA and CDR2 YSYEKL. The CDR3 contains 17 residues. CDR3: CASSQDLLGTYFYEQYF. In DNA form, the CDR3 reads TGCGCCAGCAGCCAAGACTTGCTAGGGACTTACTTCTACGAGCAGTACTTC.

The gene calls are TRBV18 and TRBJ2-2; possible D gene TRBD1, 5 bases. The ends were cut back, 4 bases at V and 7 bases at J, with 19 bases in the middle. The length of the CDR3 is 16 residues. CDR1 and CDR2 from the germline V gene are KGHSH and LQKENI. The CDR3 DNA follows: TGTGCCAGCTCACTGATAGTGACAGTGAGCAGCGGGGAGCTGTTTTTT. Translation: CASSLIVTVSSGELFF.

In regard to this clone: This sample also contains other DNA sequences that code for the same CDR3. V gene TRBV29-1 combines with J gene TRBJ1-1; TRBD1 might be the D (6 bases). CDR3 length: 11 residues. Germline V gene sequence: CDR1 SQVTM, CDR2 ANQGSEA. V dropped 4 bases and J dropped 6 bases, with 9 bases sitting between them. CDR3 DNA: TGCAGCGTTGTAGGGGGTGCTGAAGCTTTCTTT. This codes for CSVVGGAEAFF.

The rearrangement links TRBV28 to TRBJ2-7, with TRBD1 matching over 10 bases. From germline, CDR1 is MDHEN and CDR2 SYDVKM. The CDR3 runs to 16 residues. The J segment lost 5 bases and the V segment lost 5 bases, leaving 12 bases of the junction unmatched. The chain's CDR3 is CASSLPPGQGSHEQYF. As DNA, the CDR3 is TGTGCCAGCAGTCTCCCGCCGGGACAGGGGTCCCACGAGCAGTACTTC.

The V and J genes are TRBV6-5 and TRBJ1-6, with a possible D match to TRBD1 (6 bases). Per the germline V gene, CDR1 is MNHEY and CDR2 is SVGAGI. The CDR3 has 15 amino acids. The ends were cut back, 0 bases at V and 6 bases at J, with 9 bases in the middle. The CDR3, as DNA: TGTGCCAGCAGTTACTCGGGGGACATTAATTCACCCCTCCACTTT. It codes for CASSYSGDINSPLHF.